This TCR beta chain was recorded in a study of response to subunit inactivated influenza vaccine. Study-wide points: Seasonal influenza vaccination, on each occasion, was suggested by the authors to recruit few new T cells.

A few counts support this clonotype. Its matching antigen is unknown. TCRdb re-analysed the RT-PCR reads in MiXCR, keeping a single row per CDR3 protein. The data contain about 520,000 distinct CDR3 sequences, roughly 9.7% of them singletons. The germline CDR1 and CDR2 sequences are SGHTA and FQGNSA. Trimming stripped 8 bases from V and 5 bases from J, with 16 bases between. The CDR3 sequence is 14 residues long. The sample in question was PBMCs from blood, obtained more than 35 days after vaccination. This sequence was found in a man between 45 and 60 years old who received an inactivated influenza vaccine. The rearrangement links TRBV7-2 to TRBJ2-1; perhaps TRBD2 as D (5 bases). CDR3 amino acids: CASGPWVGDNEQFF. The CDR3 DNA sequence: TGTGCCAGCGGACCTTGGGTGGGAGACAATGAGCAGTTCTTC.